The present entry profiles one T cell receptor (beta chain) with its context. These data belong to a study of control samples from healthy donors and cancer patients. Profiled with immunoSEQ multiplex PCR; TCRdb holds only in-frame clones, not every one. This table has 120,000 to 150,000 clones, 75% to 95% appearing once. This CDR3 region has 17 residues. The chain joins TRBV21-1 to TRBJ2-3; the DNA was not compared with TRBD2, the D call given in the table. TRBV21-1 is assigned pseudogene status. This receptor was obtained from a man younger than 40 in good health. The sequenced sample was blood. The CDR3 loop reads CASSNRLAGGCTDTQYF. The CDR3 region has the DNA TGTGCCAGCAGCAACCGACTAGCGGGGGGTTGCACAGATACGCAGTATTTT.